The present entry profiles one TCR beta chain with its context. Deletions cut 8 bases from V and 0 bases from J, with 5 bases between. The CDR3 totals 12 residues. Germline CDR1 and CDR2: LNHDA and SQIVND (reference sequence). The data are from a study of control samples from healthy donors and cancer patients. The protocol was immunoSEQ multiplex PCR, while the TCRdb copy is restricted to in-frame clones and leaves out a portion. This sample yields 400,000 to 500,000 clones, of which approximately 90% are seen a single time; around 6.4% belongs to the top ten. The receptor was isolated from a man aged 35 to 55 with head and neck cancer. V is TRBV19 and J is TRBJ1-3; D unclear. The sample taken for sequencing was PBMCs. DNA of the CDR3: TGTGCCAGTGCCGGCTCTGGAAACACCATATATTTT. Translated: CASAGSGNTIYF.